This T cell receptor (beta chain) is from a study of cytotoxic CD8 clonotypes in ibrutinib-treated CLL. From germline, CDR1 is SGHVS and CDR2 FNYEAQ. CDR3 length: 14 residues. Trimming removed 2 bases at V and 3 bases at J, with 9 bases between. About this clone: The antigen remains undetermined.

Study-level points and caveats: Clonality climbed at ibrutinib response, then dropped toward baseline at progression. There were few public clonotypes, and on treatment they contracted or stayed stable.

Profiled with immunoSEQ multiplex PCR; TCRdb holds only in-frame clones, not every one. The sample lists some 92,000 clones, roughly three quarters occurring once. This clonotype was obtained from a human donor with chronic lymphocytic leukemia. This chain connects TRBV7-6 to TRBJ2-3; D gene uncertain. The source material was PBMCs, sampled after 24 months of ibrutinib treatment. The CDR3 sequence: CASSLKWGTDTQYF. Here the CDR3 DNA reads TGTGCCAGCAGCTTAAAGTGGGGTACAGATACGCAGTATTTT.